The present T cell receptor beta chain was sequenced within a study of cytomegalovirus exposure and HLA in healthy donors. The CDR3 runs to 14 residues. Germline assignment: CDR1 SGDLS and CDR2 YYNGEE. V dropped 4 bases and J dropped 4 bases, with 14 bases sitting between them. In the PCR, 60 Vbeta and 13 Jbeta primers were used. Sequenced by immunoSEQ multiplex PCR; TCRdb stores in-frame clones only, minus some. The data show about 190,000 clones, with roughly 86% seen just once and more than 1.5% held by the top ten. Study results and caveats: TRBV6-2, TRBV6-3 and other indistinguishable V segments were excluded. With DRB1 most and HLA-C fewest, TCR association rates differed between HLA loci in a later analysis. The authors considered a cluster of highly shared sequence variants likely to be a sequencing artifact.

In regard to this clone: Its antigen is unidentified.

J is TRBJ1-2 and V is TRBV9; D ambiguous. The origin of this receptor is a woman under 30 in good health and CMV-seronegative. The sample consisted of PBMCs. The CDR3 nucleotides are TGTGCCAGCAGCCAGAGCGGTAAAAGCTATGGCTACACCTTC. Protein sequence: CASSQSGKSYGYTF.